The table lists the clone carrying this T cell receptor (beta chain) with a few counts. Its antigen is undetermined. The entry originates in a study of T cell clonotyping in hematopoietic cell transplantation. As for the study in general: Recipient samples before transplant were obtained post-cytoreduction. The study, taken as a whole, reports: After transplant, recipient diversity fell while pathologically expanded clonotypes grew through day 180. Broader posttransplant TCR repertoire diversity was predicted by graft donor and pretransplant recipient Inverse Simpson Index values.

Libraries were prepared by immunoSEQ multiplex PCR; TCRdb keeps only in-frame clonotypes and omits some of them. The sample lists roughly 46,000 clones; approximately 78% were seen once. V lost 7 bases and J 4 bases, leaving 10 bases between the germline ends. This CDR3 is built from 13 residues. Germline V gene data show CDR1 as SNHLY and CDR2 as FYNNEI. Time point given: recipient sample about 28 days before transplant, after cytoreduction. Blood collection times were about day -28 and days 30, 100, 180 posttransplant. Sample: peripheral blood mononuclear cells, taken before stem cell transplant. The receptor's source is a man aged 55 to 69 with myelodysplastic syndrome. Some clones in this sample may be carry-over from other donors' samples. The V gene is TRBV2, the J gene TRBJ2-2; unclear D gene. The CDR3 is CASKFLITGELFF. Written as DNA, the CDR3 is TGTGCCAGCAAATTTCTGATCACCGGGGAGCTGTTTTTT.